This record covers a single T cell receptor beta chain. It has no known antigen specificity. Base-call qualities are not available, and no considerably larger clone is one nucleotide away. The data were taken from a study of CD8 T cells in ankylosing spondylitis listed by TCRdb under 2017. With respect to the entire study: To find TCR variants linked to disease, the study profiled T cell receptor beta repertoires in ankylosing spondylitis patients and healthy donors. The full study cohort comprised roughly 24 ankylosing spondylitis patients and 110 or so healthy donors. Peripheral blood was sampled, and synovial fluid was also collected from ankylosing spondylitis patients. Paper-wide results and their limitations: A TCR beta motif made up of eight highly homologous amino acid variants appeared to be characteristic of blood from ankylosing spondylitis patients. In peripheral blood, the disease-linked clones were found at relatively low frequencies and had a CD8+ phenotype. Some of the motif variants had been reported before in the synovial fluid and blood of reactive arthritis patients, a finding that suggests common disease-initiation mechanisms. The disease-linked clones were reported as significantly enriched in matched synovial fluid samples from ankylosing spondylitis patients.

Reads for this sample came from an Illumina HiSeq 2500. Quantitative 5'-RACE with molecular barcodes was the method used to prepare the TCR beta libraries. The paper's data handling went like this. To identify disease-linked TCR variants, a new computational method was used, one built on a probabilistic model of VDJ rearrangement. The public reads were reanalyzed by TCRdb: fastp trimming at Q25, MiXCR alignment, in-frame beta chains only. Here each entry gathers all rows of one CDR3 protein and keeps the most common genes and DNA. TCRdb, rather than the study authors, made the V and J calls. In all, the sample holds over 700,000 distinct CDR3 sequences, and around 19% of those were seen once. The ten largest make up over 15% of the sample. After removal of 3 bases from V and 1 base from J, the junction retains 13 bases not matched to a gene. The CDR3 starts with the cysteine, ends with the phenylalanine, and has 18 residues. Left in the record is the CDR3 DNA by itself, 54 bases read in frame from the first base.

This clonotype originated in a male donor with ankylosing spondylitis. The specimen was blood, either unsorted or a sorted T cell fraction (not recorded which). This receptor chain uses TRBV12-3 or TRBV12-4 and TRBJ2-3, with TRBD2 identical over 7 junction bases. For the CDR3, the sequence is CASSLMAGDPTGTDTQYF. DNA sequence: TGTGCCAGCAGTTTGATGGCGGGAGATCCTACTGGCACAGATACGCAGTATTTT.